This is a list of T cell receptor beta chains from one sample in a study of T cells in Graves' hyperthyroidism and ophthalmopathy. TCRdb redid the calling of the multiplex PCR reads with MiXCR, one entry per CDR3 protein. Of about 720,000 distinct CDR3 sequences listed, around a sixth are singletons. Sequences were obtained from blood. Every receptor here comes from a woman in her 50s with Graves' hyperthyroidism that later progressed to Graves' ophthalmopathy. CDR3s include the opening cysteine and the closing phenylalanine or tryptophan. A D gene is named only where the DNA matches it firmly. Part of the rows lack a size; the others show once, few, many or a class for expanded clones.

TRBJ1-4	TRBD1	many	TRBV5-5	CASRSSGGGENEKLFF	TGTGCCAGCAGGTCGTCAGGGGGCGGTGAAAATGAAAAACTGTTTTTT
TRBJ2-1	TRBD1	few	TRBV5-8	CASREQGALREQFF	TGTGCCAGCAGGGAACAGGGGGCGTTACGGGAGCAGTTCTTC
TRBJ2-2	TRBD1	-	TRBV10-3	CAISGTGGNTGELFF	TGTGCCATCAGCGGGACAGGGGGCAATACCGGGGAGCTGTTTTTT
TRBJ1-1	-	-	TRBV6-4	CASSAGWHTEAFF	TGTGCCAGCTCGGCAGGGTGGCACACTGAAGCTTTCTTT
TRBJ1-2	-	many	TRBV5-5	CASSSYSRGDGYTF	TGTGCCAGCAGCTCCTATAGCAGGGGAGACGGCTACACCTTC
TRBJ2-1	-	-	TRBV11-2	CASNFQLGVRDNEQFF	TGTGCCAGCAACTTCCAACTGGGGGTCCGGGACAATGAGCAGTTCTTC
TRBJ2-3	-	many	TRBV7-8	CASSLDRGLATQYF	TGTGCCAGCAGCTTAGATAGGGGATTGGCTACGCAGTATTTT
TRBJ2-1	-	many	TRBV5-1	CASSLKTDSYNEQFF	TGCGCCAGCAGCTTGAAAACCGACTCCTACAATGAGCAGTTCTTC
TRBJ2-2	-	many	TRBV6-1	CASKWLAGTNTGELFF	TGTGCCAGCAAGTGGCTGGCGGGGACGAACACCGGGGAGCTGTTTTTT
TRBJ1-1	TRBD1	many	TRBV3-1	CASSQARTGGTEAFF	TGTGCCAGCAGCCAAGCCAGGACAGGGGGGACTGAAGCTTTCTTT
TRBJ1-1	-	many	TRBV5-1	CASSLVPGSNTEAFF	TGCGCCAGCAGCTTGGTTCCGGGGAGTAACACTGAAGCTTTCTTT
TRBJ1-1	-	-	TRBV9	CASSVSGAYTEAFF	TGTGCCAGCAGCGTCAGTGGAGCCTACACTGAAGCTTTCTTT
TRBJ1-1	TRBD1	few	TRBV5-1	CASSQPGTGNTEAFF	TGCGCCAGCAGCCAGCCCGGGACAGGGAACACTGAAGCTTTCTTT
TRBJ1-2	-	many	TRBV6-2/TRBV6-3	CASSYSSRNYGYTF	TGTGCCAGCAGTTACTCGAGCAGGAACTATGGCTACACCTTC
TRBJ1-5	-	many	TRBV20-1	CSARLPGTALEAQHF	TGCAGTGCTAGACTACCTGGGACGGCCTTAGAGGCCCAGCATTTT
TRBJ2-4	-	few	TRBV19	CASSTTWDSGKNIQYF	TGTGCCAGTAGTACCACTTGGGACTCGGGCAAAAACATTCAGTACTTC
TRBJ1-1	-	once	TRBV20-1	CSAGGVRDTEAFF	TGCAGTGCCGGGGGGGTTCGGGACACTGAAGCTTTCTTT
TRBJ1-2	-	few	TRBV7-6	CASSTRTDYGYTF	TGTGCCAGCAGCACGAGGACAGATTATGGCTACACCTTC
TRBJ1-2	TRBD1	-	TRBV5-1	CASSLGGGEAYGYTF	TGCGCCAGCAGCTTGGGAGGGGGCGAGGCCTATGGCTACACCTTC
TRBJ1-2	TRBD1	-	TRBV29-1	CSVERGQGAGYGYTF	TGCAGCGTTGAACGGGGACAGGGGGCCGGCTATGGCTACACCTTC
TRBJ1-6	TRBD1	-	TRBV30	CAWSLYSGTGTSPLHF	TGTGCCTGGAGTTTGTACTCCGGGACAGGGACCTCACCCCTCCACTTT
TRBJ2-1	TRBD2	many	TRBV7-6	CASSLALAGAVVGNEQFF	TGTGCCAGCAGCTTAGCGCTAGCGGGGGCCGTCGTGGGGAATGAGCAGTTCTTC